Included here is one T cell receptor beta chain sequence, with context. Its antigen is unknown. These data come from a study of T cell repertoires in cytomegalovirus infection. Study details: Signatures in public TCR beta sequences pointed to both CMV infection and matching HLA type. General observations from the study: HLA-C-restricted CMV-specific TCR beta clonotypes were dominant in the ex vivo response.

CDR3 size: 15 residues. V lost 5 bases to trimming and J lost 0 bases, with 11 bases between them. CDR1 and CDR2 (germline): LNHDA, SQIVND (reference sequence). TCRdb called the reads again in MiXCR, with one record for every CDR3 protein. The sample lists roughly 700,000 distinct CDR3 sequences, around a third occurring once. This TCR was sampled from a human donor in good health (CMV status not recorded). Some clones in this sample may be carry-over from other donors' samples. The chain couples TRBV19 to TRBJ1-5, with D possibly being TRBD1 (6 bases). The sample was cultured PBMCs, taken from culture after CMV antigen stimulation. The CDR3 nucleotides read TGTGCCAGTAGTGCGGGACACTATAGCAATCAGCCCCAGCATTTT. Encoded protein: CASSAGHYSNQPQHF.